Listed here are 27 T cell receptor beta chains from one sample, sequenced in a study of blood T cell repertoires in COVID-19. Assay: immunoSEQ multiplex PCR; the TCRdb copy retains only in-frame clones and omits some. The table has 200,000 to 250,000 clones, approximately 91% seen once. Specimen: peripheral blood. All receptors come from a woman in her fifties or sixties with acute or convalescent COVID-19.

The chain recombines TRBV20-1 with TRBJ2-5; no clear D. The CDR3 is made up of 11 amino acids. V lost 3 bases to trimming and J lost 5 bases, with 7 bases between them. The germline V gene has CDR1 DFQATT and CDR2 SNEGSKA (reference sequence). This CDR3 is CSASGRETQYF. CDR3 nucleotide sequence: TGCAGTGCTAGCGGTCGCGAGACCCAGTACTTC.

This clone showed up just once. The rearrangement links TRBV24-1 to TRBJ2-7; the match to TRBD2 covers 7 bases. After removal of 5 bases from V and 4 bases from J, the junction contained 13 bases not matched to a gene. CDR1 is KGHDR and CDR2 is SFDVKD in the germline V gene. The CDR3 is 16 amino acids. In nucleotides, the CDR3 is TGTGCCACCAGTGCCCCGGGGCAAGCGGGACCATACGAGCAGTACTTC. Residues: CATSAPGQAGPYEQYF.

The chain uses TRBV3-1 (or the pseudogene TRBV3-2) and TRBJ2-1; 14 bases are shared with TRBD2. Looked up from germline, CDR1 is LGHDT and CDR2 is YNNKEL (reference sequence). The CDR3 length is 20 residues. V was clipped by 5 bases and J by 1 base; unmatched bases: 13. For the CDR3, the DNA is TGTGCCAGCAGCTCAACAACCGGACTAGCGGGAGGTAGTTCCTACAATGAGCAGTTCTTC. The encoded protein is CASSSTTGLAGGSSYNEQFF.

The chain recombines TRBV6-2 or TRBV6-3 with TRBJ1-2, with D possibly TRBD1 on 5 matching bases. The germline gives CDR1 MNHEY, CDR2 SVGEGT. The CDR3 covers 12 residues. V was trimmed by 4 bases and J by 14 bases, leaving 17 bases between them. The chain's CDR3 is CASSSTVLGPTF. The CDR3 DNA is TGTGCCAGCAGTTCGACAGTGTTGGGGCCTACCTTC.

CDR3 protein: CASSFNGGNYGYTF. Written as DNA, the CDR3 is TGTGCCAGCAGCTTCAATGGGGGCAACTATGGCTACACCTTC. V is TRBV5-6 and J is TRBJ1-2, with D possibly being TRBD1 (6 bases). Germline CDR1 reads SGHDT; CDR2 reads YYEEEE. V was cut by 2 bases and J by 2 bases, with 10 bases left in between. This CDR3 region has 14 residues.

The chain recombines TRBV5-1 with TRBJ2-3, with a weak D call TRBD1 (6 bases). This CDR3 spans 16 amino acids. V was pared by 4 bases and J by 0 bases, with 15 bases between. The germline gives CDR1 SGHRS, CDR2 YFSETQ. The CDR3 protein is CASSKADRTSTDTQYF. The CDR3, as DNA: TGCGCCAGCAGCAAGGCCGACAGGACTAGCACAGATACGCAGTATTTT.

The chain has TRBV19 and TRBJ2-3; the match to TRBD2 covers 13 bases. The CDR3 is 13 amino acids. V lost 6 bases and J lost 8; bases outside the gene matches: 2. From germline, CDR1 is LNHDA and CDR2 SQIVND (reference sequence). Here the CDR3 reads CASRLAGGATQYF. The CDR3 DNA reads TGTGCCAGTAGACTAGCGGGGGGGGCTACGCAGTATTTT.

The chain carries TRBV18 and TRBJ1-5, with a weak D call TRBD1 (6 bases). Trimming left V 0 bases short and J 7 bases short, with 10 bases between. The germline V gene has CDR1 KGHSH and CDR2 LQKENI. The CDR3 sequence is 14 residues long. The CDR3 nucleotides read TGTGCCAGCTCACCACCGGGGGCCGGGCAGCCCCAGCATTTT. Its protein is CASSPPGAGQPQHF.

The rearrangement uses TRBV5-4 and TRBJ1-1, with TRBD1 matching over 8 bases. From germline, CDR1 is SGHNT and CDR2 YYREEE (reference sequence). The CDR3 is 15 residues long. J was trimmed by 0 bases and V by 3 bases; bases with no gene match: 4. The CDR3 nucleotides read TGTGCCAGCAGCTCAGGGGGCAAGATGAACACTGAAGCTTTCTTT. Protein sequence: CASSSGGKMNTEAFF.

The gene calls are TRBV6-1 and TRBJ2-5, with D possibly being TRBD2 (5 bases). The V end was cut by 6 bases, the J end by 5 bases, with 16 bases between. The CDR3 runs 14 residues. The germline gives CDR1 MNHNS, CDR2 SASEGT. The chain's CDR3 is CASSPSKPGETQYF. The CDR3 DNA sequence: TGTGCCAGCAGCCCATCTAAGCCGGGGGAGACCCAGTACTTC.

For the CDR3, the DNA is TGCGCCAGCAGACCACCGGGACAGGCTAACACTGAAGCTTTCTTT. Encoded protein: CASRPPGQANTEAFF. J is TRBJ1-1 and V is TRBV5-1; 8 bases are shared with TRBD1. Germline V gene lookup returns CDR1 SGHRS and CDR2 YFSETQ. The CDR3 has 15 amino acids. Germline trimming cut 5 bases from V and 2 bases from J; bases unmatched to any gene: 8.

The V gene is TRBV6-2 or TRBV6-3, the J gene TRBJ2-1; 12 bases fit TRBD2. Germline CDR1 MNHEY, CDR2 SVGEGT. The CDR3 is 18 residues long. V was clipped by 4 bases and J by 0 bases; unmatched bases: 7. The CDR3 DNA is TGTGCCAGCAGTTCCCGGACTAGCGGGACGAGCTCCTACAATGAGCAGTTCTTC. It specifies CASSSRTSGTSSYNEQFF.

The J gene is TRBJ1-3, the V gene TRBV4-3; TRBD1 is a possible D gene (5 bases). The germline V gene has CDR1 LGHNA and CDR2 YSLEER. Deletions cut 0 bases from V and 0 bases from J, with 18 bases between. The CDR3 length is 19 residues. CDR3 coding DNA: TGCGCCAGCAGCCAAGATATCGTTAGGGGCACCAACTCTGGAAACACCATATATTTT. Its protein is CASSQDIVRGTNSGNTIYF.

This sequence joins TRBV5-1 and TRBJ1-4; 10 bases fit TRBD1. Germline-derived CDR1 and CDR2 are SGHRS and YFSETQ. The CDR3 contains 14 residues. V lost 6 bases, J lost 6 bases, and 5 bases stayed unmatched. The CDR3 spells CASTSGTGDEKLFF. The CDR3 nucleotides are TGCGCCAGCACCTCCGGGACAGGGGATGAAAAACTGTTTTTT.

This chain connects TRBV7-3 to TRBJ2-5; 11 bases agree with TRBD2. The CDR3 sequence is 17 residues long. Germline V gene data show CDR1 as SGHTA and CDR2 as FQGTGA. With 4 bases clipped from V and 5 bases from J, the junction kept 12 bases outside the gene matches. CDR3 DNA sequence: TGTGCCAGCAGCTCGGGAGGTAGCGGGGGGGCCGTTGAGACCCAGTACTTC. As protein: CASSSGGSGGAVETQYF.

The chain uses TRBV18 and TRBJ1-2, with TRBD1 matching 9 bases. This CDR3 has 15 residues. Germline CDR1 and CDR2: KGHSH and LQKENI. V gave up 6 bases and J gave up 2 bases; unmatched junction bases: 7. As DNA, the CDR3 is TGTGCCAGCTCTATGACAGGGGGATCCAACTATGGCTACACCTTC. It is translated as CASSMTGGSNYGYTF.

This clone was seen once. V usage is TRBV10-2 and J usage is TRBJ2-3, with 9 bases lining up with TRBD2. This CDR3 has 16 residues. CDR1 is WSHSY and CDR2 is SAAADI in the germline V gene. The V and J ends lost 8 bases and 3 bases, in that order; junction bases with no gene match: 12. Here the CDR3 DNA reads TGCGCCAGCTTGGGAAGCGGGAGGCTGGCTACAGATACGCAGTATTTT. The encoded protein is CASLGSGRLATDTQYF.

V gene TRBV5-4 combines with J gene TRBJ2-3, with D hard to call. Trimming left V 1 base short and J 4 bases short, with 10 bases between. In germline, CDR1 is SGHNT, CDR2 YYREEE (reference sequence). This CDR3 region has 14 residues. The CDR3 region is CASSLSPRADTQYF. The DNA for the CDR3 is TGTGCCAGCAGCTTGAGTCCACGCGCAGATACGCAGTATTTT. The whole variable domain, remainder taken from reference TRBV5-4 and TRBJ2-3, is ETGVTQSPTHLIKTRGQQVTLRCSSQSGHNTVSWYQQALGQGPQFIFQYYREEENGRGNFPPRFSGLQFPNYSSELNVNALELDDSALYLCASSLSPRADTQYFGPGTRLTVL.

As for this clone: The same CDR3 is also encoded by other DNA sequences in this sample. V gene TRBV28 combines with J gene TRBJ1-3; D is undetermined. Germline values: CDR1 MDHEN, CDR2 SYDVKM. V was cut by 3 bases and J by 3 bases, with 3 bases left in between. This CDR3 is 12 amino acids long. The CDR3 nucleotides are TGTGCCAGCAGTTTGCGTGGAAACACCATATATTTT. As protein: CASSLRGNTIYF.

The chain recombines TRBV19 with TRBJ2-1; no definite D call. CDR1 and CDR2 (germline): LNHDA, SQIVND (reference sequence). V was shortened by 9 bases and J by 11 bases, with 8 bases between the two germline ends. The CDR3 has 9 residues. The CDR3 spells CARRSKQFF. CDR3 coding DNA: TGTGCCAGGAGGTCTAAGCAGTTCTTC.

V gene TRBV11-2 combines with J gene TRBJ2-2, with 10 bases lining up with TRBD2. The CDR3 has 17 residues. The germline V gene has CDR1 SGHAT and CDR2 FQNNGV. V trimming: 4 bases; J trimming: 2 bases; junction bases outside the gene matches: 7. For the CDR3, the DNA is TGTGCCAGCAGCTCAGTAGCGGGGGGCTTAAACACCGGGGAGCTGTTTTTT. This sequence encodes CASSSVAGGLNTGELFF.

A single count supports this clone. The CDR3 nucleotides read TGCAGCGTTGCCCGGGACAGGAACACCGGGGAGCTGTTTTTT. As protein: CSVARDRNTGELFF. J is TRBJ2-2 and V is TRBV29-1; 7 positions match TRBD1. CDR3 length: 14 amino acids. Trimming at V came to 4 bases and at J to 1 base, leaving 3 bases not matched to a gene. CDR1 and CDR2 (germline): SQVTM, ANQGSEA.

The sample holds a few counts of this clone. The chain has TRBV7-8 and TRBJ1-5, with 9 nucleotides matching TRBD1. Losses at the gene ends were 5 bases for V and 4 bases for J; bases not matched to a gene: 6. Looked up from germline, CDR1 is SGHVS and CDR2 is FQNEAQ. The CDR3 length is 15 residues. CDR3 nucleotide sequence: TGTGCCAGCAGCCCCCAGGGACAGGGAAATCAGCCCCAGCATTTT. It specifies CASSPQGQGNQPQHF.

The J gene is TRBJ1-3, the V gene TRBV6-5; D not certain. Looked up from germline, CDR1 is MNHEY and CDR2 is SVGAGI. Trimming took off 6 bases at V and 2 bases at J, with 5 bases between the two ends. This CDR3 contains 12 residues. The CDR3 is CASRTAGNTIYF. DNA of the CDR3: TGTGCCAGCAGAACGGCTGGAAACACCATATATTTT.

V and J are TRBV19 and TRBJ1-5, with 7 bases that match TRBD1. CDR3 length: 14 residues. J gave up 7 bases and V 6 bases, and 9 bases lay outside the gene matches. CDR1 is LNHDA, CDR2 SQIVND, per germline (reference sequence). CDR3 sequence reads: CASRLGQSPQPQHF. CDR3 coding DNA: TGTGCCAGTAGATTGGGACAGAGTCCCCAGCCCCAGCATTTT.

The CDR3 bases are TGTGCCAGCAGACTAGGACAGGGGTTTGGCTACACCTTC. Translated, it gives CASRLGQGFGYTF. The V gene is TRBV27, the J gene TRBJ1-2, with 9 bases matching TRBD1. This CDR3 is built from 13 residues. The trim removed 6 bases at V and 7 bases at J, leaving 6 bases unmatched. CDR1 MNHEY and CDR2 SMNVEV come from the germline V gene (reference sequence).

V is TRBV5-4 and J is TRBJ2-2; 8 bases match TRBD1. CDR1 and CDR2 from the germline V gene are SGHNT and YYREEE (reference sequence). Trimming took 1 base from V and 0 from J; bases not matched to a gene: 5. CDR3 length equals 17 residues. This CDR3 is CASSLRQGRPNTGELFF. DNA for the CDR3: TGTGCCAGCAGCTTGAGACAGGGGCGCCCGAACACCGGGGAGCTGTTTTTT.